This TCR beta chain was recovered during a study of CD8 T cells in Susac syndrome. With random hexamers, 0.5 to 1 ug RNA was reverse transcribed. Amplification of TCR beta CDR3 used immunoSEQ multiplex PCR across 54 Vbeta and 13 Jbeta. Each CDR3 protein is one row after TCRdb ran MiXCR on the immunoSEQ multiplex PCR reads. The table has some 52,000 distinct CDR3 sequences, around 93% seen once; the top ten hold 0.5% to 0.6%. CD8+ and CD4+ T cells from blood underwent TCR beta sequencing, which was carried out in a high-throughput format. The multiple sclerosis control group comprised treatment-naive patients with stable or active relapsing-remitting disease. Bulk CD8+ and CD4+ cells came from magnetic negative isolation; CD8+ TEMRA by FACS. Germline CDR1 is SGHVS and CDR2 is FNYEAQ. Trimming took 3 bases from V and 0 from J, leaving 15 bases between them. CDR3 length: 16 residues.

The V gene is TRBV7-6, the J gene TRBJ2-7, with D possibly TRBD1 on 6 matching bases. Sequencing was done on a sample of CD8+ T cells from PBMCs. This TCR came from a human donor with multiple sclerosis. CDR3 amino acids: CASSFGFGQSSYEQYF. In DNA, the CDR3 is TGTGCCAGCAGCTTCGGATTCGGACAGAGCTCCTACGAGCAGTACTTC.